Shown below are 9 T cell receptor beta chains from a single sample sequenced in a study of beta chain features in type 1 diabetes. Study-wide results and caveats: Moderate yet significant TCRB CDR3 shortening was seen in Type 1 diabetes patients in all four CD4+ subsets.

All of the isolated RNA was reverse transcribed, so expressed TCRB transcripts were sequenced. Profiled with immunoSEQ multiplex PCR; TCRdb holds only in-frame clones, not every one. This sample carries a few hundred thousand clones, 16% of them seen once, and the ten largest clones take approximately 0.081%. For these TCRs, the target antigens are not known. The sequencing sample was made of naive CD4+ T cells from blood. All receptors come from a man aged 25 to 40 with type 1 diabetes.

This clone was recorded a few times. J is TRBJ2-4 and V is TRBV7-9, with D maybe TRBD1 (5 bases). The CDR3 length is 15 residues. V was trimmed by 5 bases and J by 6 bases, leaving 17 bases between them. Germline-derived CDR1 and CDR2 are SEHNR and FQNEAQ (reference sequence). The CDR3, as DNA: TGTGCCAGCAGCCCTCCTCAGAATACAGGAAACATTCAGTACTTC. Translation gives CASSPPQNTGNIQYF. The full variable domain, completed using reference TRBV7-9 and TRBJ2-4, is DTGVSQNPRHKITKRGQNVTFRCDPISEHNRLYWYRQTLGQGPEFLTYFQNEAQLEKSRLLSDRFSAERPKGSFSTLEIQRTEQGDSAMYLCASSPPQNTGNIQYFGAGTRLSVL.

The gene calls are TRBV7-2 and TRBJ2-3; the D is unclear. Per the germline V gene, CDR1 is SGHTA and CDR2 is FQGNSA. The CDR3 sequence is 14 residues long. V was clipped by 3 bases and J by 3 bases, with 10 bases between them. The CDR3 protein is CASSLTGETDTQYF. The CDR3, as DNA: TGTGCCAGCAGCTTGACGGGTGAGACAGATACGCAGTATTTT.

This sequence joins TRBV28 and TRBJ1-3, with 9 bases lining up with TRBD1. Germline V lookup: CDR1 MDHEN, CDR2 SYDVKM. The J segment lost 1 base and the V segment lost 10 bases, leaving 14 bases of the junction unmatched. This CDR3 is built from 17 residues. In nucleotides, the CDR3 is TGTGCCACCGAGACCGGGACAGGGTCGTGGTCTGGAAACACCATATATTTT. Translation gives CATETGTGSWSGNTIYF.

V usage is TRBV7-9 and J usage is TRBJ2-6, with D unresolved. This CDR3 comprises 15 residues. From germline, CDR1 is SEHNR and CDR2 FQNEAQ (reference sequence). Trimming left V 5 bases short and J 2 bases short, with 10 bases between. The CDR3 sequence: CASSPRKAGANVLTF. DNA for the CDR3: TGTGCCAGCAGCCCCAGGAAGGCTGGGGCCAACGTCCTGACTTTC. Looking up the rest from reference TRBV7-9 and TRBJ2-6 gives the full variable domain: DTGVSQNPRHKITKRGQNVTFRCDPISEHNRLYWYRQTLGQGPEFLTYFQNEAQLEKSRLLSDRFSAERPKGSFSTLEIQRTEQGDSAMYLCASSPRKAGANVLTFGAGSRLTVL.

The table lists this clone with a few counts. The genes are TRBV30 and TRBJ2-2; 7 bases are shared with TRBD2. Germline lookup yields CDR1 GTSNPN and CDR2 SVGIG (reference sequence). V dropped 6 bases and J dropped 0; count of bases not matched to a gene: 4. CDR3 length equals 14 residues. In DNA form, the CDR3 reads TGTGCCTGCCGGACTAGGACGAACACCGGGGAGCTGTTTTTT. Its translation: CACRTRTNTGELFF.

V is TRBV7-2 and J is TRBJ2-7, with TRBD2 matching 9 bases. The CDR3 contains 15 residues. The germline V gene has CDR1 SGHTA and CDR2 FQGNSA. V gave up 3 bases and J gave up 4 bases; unmatched junction bases: 7. The CDR3 DNA sequence: TGTGCCAGCAGCTTCCAGGCGGGAGGGAGGTACGAGCAGTACTTC. It yields the protein CASSFQAGGRYEQYF.

The chain is built from TRBV29-1 and TRBJ2-3, with 10 bases that match TRBD1. The CDR3 is made up of 14 amino acids. V lost 7 bases and J lost 2; bases outside the gene matches: 6. Germline V gene lookup returns CDR1 SQVTM and CDR2 ANQGSEA. The CDR3 here is CSATGTGDTDTQYF. For the CDR3, the DNA is TGCAGCGCAACCGGGACAGGGGACACAGATACGCAGTATTTT.

In this sample, this clone turned up a few times. The chain carries TRBV5-1 and TRBJ2-3; D remains unclear. The CDR3 is 14 residues long. V was clipped by 0 bases and J by 4 bases, with 9 bases between them. Germline CDR1 reads SGHRS; CDR2 reads YFSETQ. CDR3 in amino acids: CASSLAPASDTQYF. For the CDR3, the DNA is TGCGCCAGCAGCTTGGCCCCGGCGTCAGATACGCAGTATTTT.

This clone was detected a few times. The chain links TRBV5-4 to TRBJ2-5; 8 bases match TRBD1. V lost 3 bases to trimming and J lost 5 bases; unmatched junction nucleotides: 6. The CDR3 totals 14 residues. CDR1 is SGHNT, CDR2 YYREEE, per germline (reference sequence). CDR3 DNA: TGTGCCAGCAGCTCGACAGGGGTAATGGAGACCCAGTACTTC. Translating gives CASSSTGVMETQYF. Drawing the rest from reference TRBV5-4 and TRBJ2-5, the complete variable domain is ETGVTQSPTHLIKTRGQQVTLRCSSQSGHNTVSWYQQALGQGPQFIFQYYREEENGRGNFPPRFSGLQFPNYSSELNVNALELDDSALYLCASSSTGVMETQYFGPGTRLLVL.